Each of the 17 T cell receptor beta chains below was sequenced from the same sample in a study of T cells in Graves' hyperthyroidism and ophthalmopathy (dated by TCRdb to about 2019). The library was prepared using multiplex PCR. The listed sequencing device is Illumina HiSeq 2000. The TCR beta CDR3 regions were amplified from RNA transcripts. For the first round of RT-PCR on the TCR CDR3, the HTBI primer set was used together with the Qiagen OneStep RT-PCR kit. The public reads were run again by TCRdb, first through fastp at Q25 and then through MiXCR, and only productive beta chains were kept. When rows share a CDR3 protein, they turn into one entry using the most common DNA and genes. Present in this sample are approximately 570,000 distinct CDR3 sequences, 15% to 20% of which were seen just once. The leading ten clones occupy 45% to 50% of the sample. The specimen sequenced was blood. Every receptor here comes from a man aged 35-49 years with Graves' ophthalmopathy.

The sample holds a few counts of this clonotype. The J gene is TRBJ1-2, the V gene TRBV7-9; D is unresolved. V dropped 5 bases and J dropped 5 bases, with 21 bases sitting between them. The CDR3 consists of 16 residues. Germline loops: CDR1 SEHNR, CDR2 FQNEAQ (reference sequence). The CDR3 bases are TGTGCCAGCAGCCGACCCGATGAAAGTATGATGTATGGCTACACCTTC. This codes for CASSRPDESMMYGYTF.

This clonotype was found many times. The V and J genes are TRBV20-1 and TRBJ1-1; D is undetermined. The CDR3 has 10 amino acids. The V end lost 0 bases, the J end lost 8 bases, and 4 bases lay between the germline ends. Germline lookup yields CDR1 DFQATT and CDR2 SNEGSKA (reference sequence). The CDR3 DNA sequence: TGCAGTGCTAGAGAGGGCGAAGCTTTCTTT. Amino acids: CSAREGEAFF.

Ten or more counts support this clonotype. This chain uses TRBV28 with TRBJ2-7; 7 nucleotides match TRBD2. J gave up 5 bases and V 6 bases, and 10 bases lay outside the gene matches. Per the germline V gene, CDR1 is MDHEN and CDR2 is SYDVKM. The CDR3 length is 14 residues. The CDR3 DNA reads TGTGCCAGCAGCCCCCGGGGCGGGAGAGACGAGCAGTACTTC. The encoded protein is CASSPRGGRDEQYF. The complete variable domain, with remaining parts taken from reference TRBV28 and TRBJ2-7, reads DVKVTQSSRYLVKRTGEKVFLECVQDMDHENMFWYRQDPGLGLRLIYFSYDVKMKEKGDIPEGYSVSREKKERFSLILESASTNQTSMYLCASSPRGGRDEQYFGPGTRLTVT.

This clonotype showed up just a few times. Written as DNA, the CDR3 is TGTGCCAGCAGGTACTCTGGGGCCAACGTCCTGACTTTC. Protein: CASRYSGANVLTF. The J gene is TRBJ2-6, the V gene TRBV28; D ambiguous. The CDR3 contains 13 residues. Germline CDR1 and CDR2: MDHEN and SYDVKM. Trimming pared 6 bases from V and 0 bases from J, leaving 3 bases between.

A remark on this clonotype: This sequence may be a read error, since a much larger clone differs from it by one base. The chain combines TRBV6-2 or TRBV6-3 with TRBJ1-2; 9 bases map to TRBD1. The CDR3 loop spans 13 amino acids. The J segment lost 5 bases and the V segment lost 6 bases, leaving 4 bases of the junction unmatched. Germline V gene data show CDR1 as MNHEY and CDR2 as SVGEGT. The CDR3 spells CASRDGQGYGYTF. CDR3 DNA: TGTGCCAGCAGAGACGGACAGGGGTATGGCTACACCTTC.

This clonotype was seen at least ten times. The genes are TRBV11-2 and TRBJ2-1, with D unclear. The V gene's germline CDR1 is SGHAT and CDR2 FQNNGV. This CDR3 contains 15 residues. V lost 1 base, J lost 0 bases, and 7 bases lay in between. CDR3 in DNA: TGTGCCAGCAGCTTAGGACGGTTCTCCTACAATGAGCAGTTCTTC. Its translation is CASSLGRFSYNEQFF.

This clonotype occurred many times. This chain uses TRBV12-3 or TRBV12-4 with TRBJ2-3; 9 nucleotides line up with TRBD1. The trim removed 7 bases at V and 7 bases at J, leaving 12 bases unmatched. This CDR3 is built from 15 residues. The CDR3 DNA reads as TGTGCCAGCACCAATTTCCGGACAGGGGCCTATACGCAGTATTTT. Protein sequence: CASTNFRTGAYTQYF.

The chain couples TRBV6-2 or TRBV6-3 to TRBJ2-7; 7 bases are shared with TRBD1. Trimming took 6 bases from V and 3 from J; bases not matched to a gene: 11. CDR1 MNHEY and CDR2 SVGEGT come from the germline V gene. This CDR3 contains 15 residues. The CDR3, as DNA: TGTGCCAGCAGATCTGGACAGGCTAAGGGCTACGAGCAGTACTTC. Translating it yields CASRSGQAKGYEQYF.

A single count supports this clonotype. V usage is TRBV6-2 or TRBV6-3 and J usage is TRBJ1-2, with D possibly matching TRBD1 (5 bases). CDR1 is MNHEY, CDR2 SVGEGT, per germline. Trimming left V 6 bases short and J 0 bases short, with 11 bases between. There are 14 residues in the CDR3. This chain's CDR3 is CASRPGLANYGYTF. The CDR3 region has the DNA TGTGCCAGCAGGCCAGGGTTAGCTAACTATGGCTACACCTTC.

A few counts support this clonotype. This rearrangement joins TRBV6-5 to TRBJ2-3; D is undetermined. V dropped 2 bases and J dropped 5 bases, with 8 bases sitting between them. The CDR3 runs 13 residues. The V gene's germline CDR1 is MNHEY and CDR2 SVGAGI. CDR3 residues: CASSYIPEDTQYF. In DNA form, the CDR3 reads TGTGCCAGCAGTTACATCCCGGAAGATACGCAGTATTTT.

This clonotype has more than one count but fewer than ten. Given a much more abundant clone one base away, this may be a read error. The chain links TRBV18 to TRBJ2-7; D may be TRBD1 (5 bases). CDR1 and CDR2 (germline): KGHSH, LQKENI. This CDR3 contains 15 residues. Here the CDR3 reads CASSPGAAHSYEQHF. DNA of the CDR3: TGTGCCAGCTCACCAGGGGCAGCTCACTCCTACGAGCAGCACTTC.

This clonotype turned up a few times. The J gene is TRBJ1-6, the V gene TRBV5-1, with D possibly matching TRBD1 (5 bases). CDR1 SGHRS and CDR2 YFSETQ come from the germline V gene. The CDR3 sequence is 13 residues long. V was shortened by 5 bases and J by 6 bases, with 9 bases between the two germline ends. The CDR3 DNA sequence: TGCGCCAGCAGGGAGGGGTTTAATTCACCCCTCCACTTT. Its translation: CASREGFNSPLHF.

The chain employs TRBV4-1 and TRBJ1-1; D is ambiguous. The V end was cut by 6 bases, the J end by 0 bases, with 20 bases between. CDR1 is MGHRA and CDR2 is YSYEKL in the germline V gene. CDR3 size: 17 residues. The CDR3 nucleotides read TGCGCCAGCAGGCCGAATACAGTTCTACATATGAACACTGAAGCTTTCTTT. Amino acids: CASRPNTVLHMNTEAFF.

The V call is TRBV19, the J call TRBJ2-2; D unclear. Looked up from germline, CDR1 is LNHDA and CDR2 is SQIVND (reference sequence). CDR3 size: 15 residues. The germline V and J ends were trimmed by 1 base and 0 bases, with 6 bases remaining between them. The CDR3 loop reads CASSIGLTNTGELFF. DNA of the CDR3: TGTGCCAGTAGTATAGGACTTACGAACACCGGGGAGCTGTTTTTT.

This clonotype has just a few counts. This CDR3 is missing its conserved last phenylalanine or tryptophan, likely due to a read error. The chain couples TRBV11-3 to TRBJ2-5; D might be TRBD2 (6 bases). V was pared by 2 bases and J by 4 bases, with 8 bases between. This CDR3 is built from 13 residues. The germline V gene has CDR1 SGHNT and CDR2 YENEEA. The CDR3 region is CASSLSGRETQYL. The CDR3 region has the DNA TGTGCCAGCAGCTTATCCGGGAGAGAGACCCAGTACCTC.

This clonotype came up many times. The J gene is TRBJ1-4, the V gene TRBV11-3; D uncertain. This CDR3 spans 13 amino acids. Germline V gene lookup returns CDR1 SGHNT and CDR2 YENEEA. The ends were cut back, 8 bases at V and 3 bases at J, with 10 bases in the middle. The CDR3 DNA reads as TGTGCCAGCCGTACAAGGGCTAATGAAAAACTGTTTTTT. Translating it yields CASRTRANEKLFF.

The chain carries TRBV6-1 and TRBJ2-2; perhaps TRBD2 as D (6 bases). The V end was cut by 11 bases, the J end by 2 bases, with 15 bases between. Germline values: CDR1 MNHNS, CDR2 SASEGT. The CDR3 covers 14 residues. CDR3 loop: CAGRGAYNTGELFF. The CDR3 DNA follows: TGTGCCGGACGCGGGGCGTACAACACCGGGGAGCTGTTTTTT.